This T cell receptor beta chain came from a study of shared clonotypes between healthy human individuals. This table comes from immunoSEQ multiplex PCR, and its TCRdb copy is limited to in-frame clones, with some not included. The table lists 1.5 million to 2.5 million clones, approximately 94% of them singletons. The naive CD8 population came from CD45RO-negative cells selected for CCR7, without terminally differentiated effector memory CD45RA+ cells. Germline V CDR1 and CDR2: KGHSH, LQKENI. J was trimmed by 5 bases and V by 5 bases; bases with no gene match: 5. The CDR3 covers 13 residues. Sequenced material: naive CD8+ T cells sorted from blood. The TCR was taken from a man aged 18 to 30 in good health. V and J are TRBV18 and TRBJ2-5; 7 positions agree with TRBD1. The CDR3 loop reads CASSSQGWETQYF. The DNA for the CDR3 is TGTGCCAGCTCATCACAGGGGTGGGAGACCCAGTACTTC.